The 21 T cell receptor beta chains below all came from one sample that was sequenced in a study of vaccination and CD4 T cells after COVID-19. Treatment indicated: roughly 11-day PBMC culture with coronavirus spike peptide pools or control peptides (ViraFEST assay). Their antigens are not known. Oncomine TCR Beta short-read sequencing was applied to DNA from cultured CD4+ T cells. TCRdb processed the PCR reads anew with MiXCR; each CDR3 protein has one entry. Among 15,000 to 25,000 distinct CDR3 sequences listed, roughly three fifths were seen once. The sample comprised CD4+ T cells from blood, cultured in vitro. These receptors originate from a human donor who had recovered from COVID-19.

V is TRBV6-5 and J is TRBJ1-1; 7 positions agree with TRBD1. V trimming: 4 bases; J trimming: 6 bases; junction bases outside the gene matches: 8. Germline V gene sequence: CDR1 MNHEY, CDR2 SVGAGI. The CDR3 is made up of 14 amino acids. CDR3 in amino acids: CASSFRDSRAEAFF. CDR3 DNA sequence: TGTGCCAGCAGTTTCCGGGACAGTAGGGCTGAAGCTTTCTTT.

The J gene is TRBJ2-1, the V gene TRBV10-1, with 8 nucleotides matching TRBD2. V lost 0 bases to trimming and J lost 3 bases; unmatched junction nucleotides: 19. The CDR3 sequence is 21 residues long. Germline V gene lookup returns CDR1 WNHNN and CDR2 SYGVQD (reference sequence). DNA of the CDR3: TGCGCCAGCAGTGAGTCGAAGAAGACGAGAAAAGCGGGAGTGATCTACAATGAGCAGTTCTTC. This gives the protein CASSESKKTRKAGVIYNEQFF.

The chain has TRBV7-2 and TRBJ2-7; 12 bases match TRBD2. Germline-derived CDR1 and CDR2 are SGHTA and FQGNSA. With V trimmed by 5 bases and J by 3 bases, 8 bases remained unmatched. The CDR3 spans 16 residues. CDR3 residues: CASSLRTSGVLYEQYF. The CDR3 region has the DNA TGTGCCAGCAGCCTTCGGACTAGCGGGGTCCTCTACGAGCAGTACTTC.

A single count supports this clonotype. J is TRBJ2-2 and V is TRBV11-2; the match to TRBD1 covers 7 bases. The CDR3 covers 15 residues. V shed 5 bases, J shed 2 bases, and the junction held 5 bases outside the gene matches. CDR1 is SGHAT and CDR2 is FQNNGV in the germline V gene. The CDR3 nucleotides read TGTGCCAGCAGCAGGACAGGTCGAAACACCGGGGAGCTGTTTTTT. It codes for CASSRTGRNTGELFF. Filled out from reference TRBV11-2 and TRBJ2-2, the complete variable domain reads EAGVAQSPRYKIIEKRQSVAFWCNPISGHATLYWYQQILGQGPKLLIQFQNNGVVDDSQLPKDRFSAERLKGVDSTLKIQPAKLEDSAVYLCASSRTGRNTGELFFGEGSRLTVL.

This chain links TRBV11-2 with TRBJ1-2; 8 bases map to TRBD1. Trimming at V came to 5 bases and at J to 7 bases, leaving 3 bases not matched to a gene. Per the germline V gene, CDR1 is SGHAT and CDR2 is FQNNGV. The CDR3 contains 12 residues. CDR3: CASSPGQGGYTF. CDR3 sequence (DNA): TGTGCCAGCAGCCCCGGACAGGGTGGCTACACCTTC.

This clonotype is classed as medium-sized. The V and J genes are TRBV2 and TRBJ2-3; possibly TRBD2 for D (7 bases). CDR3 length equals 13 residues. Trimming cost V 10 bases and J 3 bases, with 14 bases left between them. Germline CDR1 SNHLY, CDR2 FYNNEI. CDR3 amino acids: CATSGGQTDTQYF. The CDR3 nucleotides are TGTGCCACCTCCGGGGGGCAAACAGATACGCAGTATTTT.

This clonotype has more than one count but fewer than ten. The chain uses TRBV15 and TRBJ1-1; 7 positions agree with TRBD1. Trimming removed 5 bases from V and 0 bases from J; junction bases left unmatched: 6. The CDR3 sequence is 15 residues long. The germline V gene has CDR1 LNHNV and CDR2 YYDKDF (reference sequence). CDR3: CATSPGTVMNTEAFF. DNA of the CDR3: TGTGCCACCAGCCCCGGGACAGTCATGAACACTGAAGCTTTCTTT.

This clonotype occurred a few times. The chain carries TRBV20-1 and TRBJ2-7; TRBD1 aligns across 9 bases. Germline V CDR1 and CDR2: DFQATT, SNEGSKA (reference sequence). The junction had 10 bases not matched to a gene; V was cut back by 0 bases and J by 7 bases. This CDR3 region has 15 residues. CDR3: CSARDPTGQGVEQYF. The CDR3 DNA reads TGCAGTGCTAGAGATCCCACGGGACAGGGAGTAGAGCAGTACTTC.

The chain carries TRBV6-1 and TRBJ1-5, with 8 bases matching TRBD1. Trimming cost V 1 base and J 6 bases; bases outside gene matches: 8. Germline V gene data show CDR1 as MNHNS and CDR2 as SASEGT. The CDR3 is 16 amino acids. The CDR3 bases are TGTGCCAGCAGTGAAGTGCCAGGGGGCTTCGGTCAGCCCCAGCATTTT. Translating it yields CASSEVPGGFGQPQHF.

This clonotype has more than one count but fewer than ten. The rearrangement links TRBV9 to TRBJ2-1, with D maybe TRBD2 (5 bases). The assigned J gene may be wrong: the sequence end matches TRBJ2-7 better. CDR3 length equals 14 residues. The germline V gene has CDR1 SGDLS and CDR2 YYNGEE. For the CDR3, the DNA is TGTGCCAGCAGCGTAGATCTAGCCTCCTACGAGCAGTACTTC. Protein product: CASSVDLASYEQYF.

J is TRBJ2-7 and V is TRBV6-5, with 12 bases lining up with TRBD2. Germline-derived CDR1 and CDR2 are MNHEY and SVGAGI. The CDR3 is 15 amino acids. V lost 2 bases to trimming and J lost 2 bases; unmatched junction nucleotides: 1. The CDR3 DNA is TGTGCCAGCAGTTACGGACTAGCGGGACCCTACGAGCAGTACTTC. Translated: CASSYGLAGPYEQYF.

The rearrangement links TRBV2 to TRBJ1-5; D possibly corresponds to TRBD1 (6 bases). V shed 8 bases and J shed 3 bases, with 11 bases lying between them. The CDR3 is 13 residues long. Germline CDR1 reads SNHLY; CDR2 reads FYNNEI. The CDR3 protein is CASGRGPNQPQHF. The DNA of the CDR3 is TGTGCCAGCGGCAGGGGCCCCAATCAGCCCCAGCATTTT.

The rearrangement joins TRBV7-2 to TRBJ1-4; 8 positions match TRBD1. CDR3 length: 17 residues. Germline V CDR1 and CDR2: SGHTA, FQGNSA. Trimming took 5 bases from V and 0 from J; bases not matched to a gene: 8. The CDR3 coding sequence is TGTGCCAGCAGCCCACGACAGGGGCCAACAACTAATGAAAAACTGTTTTTT. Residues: CASSPRQGPTTNEKLFF. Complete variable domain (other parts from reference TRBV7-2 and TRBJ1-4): GAGVSQSPSNKVTEKGKDVELRCDPISGHTALYWYRQSLGQGLEFLIYFQGNSAPDKSGLPSDRFSAERTGGSVSTLTIQRTQQEDSAVYLCASSPRQGPTTNEKLFFGSGTQLSVL.

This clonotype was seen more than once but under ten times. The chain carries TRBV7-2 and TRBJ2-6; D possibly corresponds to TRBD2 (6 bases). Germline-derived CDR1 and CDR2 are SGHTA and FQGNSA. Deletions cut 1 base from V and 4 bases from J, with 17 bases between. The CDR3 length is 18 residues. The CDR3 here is CASSLGSILGGGANVLTF. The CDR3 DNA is TGTGCCAGCAGCTTAGGGTCGATCCTCGGGGGAGGGGCCAACGTCCTGACTTTC.

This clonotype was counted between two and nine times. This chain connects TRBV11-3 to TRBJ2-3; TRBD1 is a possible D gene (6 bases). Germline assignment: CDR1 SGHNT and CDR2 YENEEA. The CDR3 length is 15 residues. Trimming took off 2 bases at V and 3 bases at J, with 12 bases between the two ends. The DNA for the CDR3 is TGTGCCAGCAGCTTACACAGGGCGAGGACAGATACGCAGTATTTT. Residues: CASSLHRARTDTQYF.

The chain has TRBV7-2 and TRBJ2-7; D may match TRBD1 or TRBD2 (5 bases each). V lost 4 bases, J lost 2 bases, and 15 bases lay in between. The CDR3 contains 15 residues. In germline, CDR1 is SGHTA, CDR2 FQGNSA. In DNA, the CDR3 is TGTGCCAGCAGCTCAACGACCCGGGGACCCTACGAGCAGTACTTC. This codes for CASSSTTRGPYEQYF.

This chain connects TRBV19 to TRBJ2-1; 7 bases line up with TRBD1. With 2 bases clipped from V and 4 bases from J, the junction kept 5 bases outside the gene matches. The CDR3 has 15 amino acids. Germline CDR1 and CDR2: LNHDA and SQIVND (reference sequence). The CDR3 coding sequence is TGTGCCAGTAGTATAACGTGGGACAGTTACAATGAGCAGTTCTTC. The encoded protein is CASSITWDSYNEQFF.

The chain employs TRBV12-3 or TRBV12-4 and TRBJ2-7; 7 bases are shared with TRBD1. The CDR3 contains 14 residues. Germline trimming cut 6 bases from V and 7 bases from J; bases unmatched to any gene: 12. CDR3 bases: TGTGCCAGCAGCCCGATGAGACAGGGAAGGGAGCAGTACTTC. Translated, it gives CASSPMRQGREQYF.

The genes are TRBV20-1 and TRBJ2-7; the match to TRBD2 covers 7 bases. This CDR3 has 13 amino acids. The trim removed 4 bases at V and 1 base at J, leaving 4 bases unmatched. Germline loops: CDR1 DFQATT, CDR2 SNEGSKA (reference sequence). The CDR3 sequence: CSANSGPSYEQYF. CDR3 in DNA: TGCAGTGCTAATAGCGGGCCGTCCTACGAGCAGTACTTC.

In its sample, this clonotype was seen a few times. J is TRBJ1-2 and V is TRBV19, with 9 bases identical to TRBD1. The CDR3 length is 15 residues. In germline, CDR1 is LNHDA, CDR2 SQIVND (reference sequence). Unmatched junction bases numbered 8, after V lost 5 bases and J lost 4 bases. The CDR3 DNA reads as TGTGCCAGTAGTGTGAGGACAGGGGCGACCTATGGCTACACCTTC. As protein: CASSVRTGATYGYTF.

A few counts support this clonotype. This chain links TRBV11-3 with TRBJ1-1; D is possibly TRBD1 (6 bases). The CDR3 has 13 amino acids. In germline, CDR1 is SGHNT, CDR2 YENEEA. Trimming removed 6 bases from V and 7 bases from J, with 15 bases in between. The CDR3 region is CASRLPGVGEAFF. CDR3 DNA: TGTGCCAGCAGATTACCAGGGGTAGGTGAAGCTTTCTTT.